This T cell receptor beta chain comes out of a study of CD8+CD57+ T cells in acquired aplastic anemia. General study results and limits: Controls and patients did not differ significantly in CD8+ Simpson's diversity.

This clonotype was counted at least ten times. Its matching antigen is unknown. Profiling that covered TCR beta VDJ and CDR3 relied on genomic DNA as its template. TCRdb re-analysed the reads in MiXCR, keeping a single row per CDR3 protein. The profile shows more than 150,000 distinct CDR3 sequences, under 55% of them singletons. The CDR3 is 15 amino acids. V was trimmed by 1 base and J by 0 bases, leaving 5 bases between them. CDR1 is SGHNT and CDR2 is YYREEE in the germline V gene (reference sequence). The receptor's source is a human donor in good health. This sequence joins TRBV5-4 and TRBJ2-6; D is unclear. Source material: sorted CD4+, CD8+, or CD8+CD57+ T cells (not recorded which) from PBMCs. The CDR3 DNA follows: TGTGCCAGCAGCTTGTACGCCTCTGGGGCCAACGTCCTGACTTTC. Translated: CASSLYASGANVLTF.